The 23 T cell receptor beta chains below were found in one sample sequenced in a study of memory CD4+ T cells and cytomegalovirus serostatus (dated by TCRdb to the late 2010s). Library preparation was by the immunoSEQ multiplex PCR assay. TCRdb carries this immuneACCESS record with in-frame sequences only. Its versions omit some clonotypes, under half of them owing to an unresolved V gene in the studies checked, with the rest unexplained. In this sample the table shows 50,000 or so clones, 82% of which occur a single time. Around 0.63% of the sample is held by the ten biggest clonotypes. A FACSAria II was used to sort memory CD4+ T cells, defined as single viable CD3+CD4+CD8-CD45RO+ cells. The sample comprised memory CD4+ T cells from blood. The receptors were gathered from an adult in good health and CMV-seronegative.

The gene calls are TRBV7-8 and TRBJ1-1, with D possibly TRBD1 on 6 matching bases. CDR1 SGHVS and CDR2 FQNEAQ come from the germline V gene. The CDR3 is made up of 13 amino acids. Trimming stripped 4 bases from V and 5 bases from J, with 11 bases between. This CDR3 reads CASSSTGLTEAFF. CDR3 DNA: TGTGCCAGCAGCTCTACAGGGTTAACTGAAGCTTTCTTT.

V and J are TRBV10-3 and TRBJ2-2; 7 bases map to TRBD1. V was pared by 3 bases and J by 7 bases, with 14 bases of the junction left unmatched. Germline-derived CDR1 and CDR2 are ENHRY and SYGVKD. The CDR3 is made up of 17 amino acids. Here the CDR3 reads CAISENKGGGSDGELFF. The CDR3 bases are TGTGCCATCAGTGAAAACAAAGGGGGCGGCTCAGACGGGGAGCTGTTTTTT.

The rearrangement uses TRBV11-2 and TRBJ2-1; 10 bases match TRBD2. The trim removed 3 bases at V and 9 bases at J, leaving 5 bases unmatched. Germline CDR1 is SGHAT and CDR2 is FQNNGV. The CDR3 is made up of 14 amino acids. CDR3 sequence: CASSLASGGPEQFF. The CDR3 bases are TGTGCCAGCAGCTTGGCTAGCGGGGGCCCTGAGCAGTTCTTC.

The chain carries TRBV11-2 and TRBJ2-3; D unclear. The CDR3 spans 15 residues. Germline loops: CDR1 SGHAT, CDR2 FQNNGV. V gave up 1 base and J gave up 1 base, with 9 bases separating them. The CDR3 protein is CASSLGVGGTDTQYF. In DNA form, the CDR3 reads TGTGCCAGCAGCTTAGGGGTCGGTGGCACAGATACGCAGTATTTT.

The chain couples TRBV9 to TRBJ2-5; D ambiguous. Germline V gene data show CDR1 as SGDLS and CDR2 as YYNGEE. The CDR3 runs to 15 residues. V dropped 0 bases and J dropped 1 base, with 10 bases sitting between them. The CDR3, as DNA: TGTGCCAGCAGCGTAGGTGTAGGCTTCCAAGAGACCCAGTACTTC. Residues: CASSVGVGFQETQYF.

The sample holds one count of this clone. The chain's CDR3 is CASSLGVVGTEAFF. The DNA for the CDR3 is TGTGCCAGTAGTCTCGGGGTCGTCGGCACTGAAGCTTTCTTT. The chain links TRBV19 to TRBJ1-1; unclear D gene. The CDR3 is 14 amino acids. The germline gives CDR1 LNHDA, CDR2 SQIVND (reference sequence). V lost 5 bases to trimming and J lost 4 bases, with 14 bases between them. Combining the CDR3 with reference TRBV19 and TRBJ1-1 gives the whole variable domain DGGITQSPKYLFRKEGQNVTLSCEQNLNHDAMYWYRQDPGQGLRLIYYSQIVNDFQKGDIAEGYSVSREKKESFPLTVTSAQKNPTAFYLCASSLGVVGTEAFFGQGTRLTVV.

The chain joins TRBV19 to TRBJ2-5, with 8 bases that match TRBD1. The V segment lost 1 base and the J segment 4 bases; nucleotides outside the gene matches: 2. The CDR3 extends over 14 amino acids. The germline V gene has CDR1 LNHDA and CDR2 SQIVND (reference sequence). The CDR3 DNA sequence: TGTGCCAGTAGTATAGGGACAGGGACAGAGACCCAGTACTTC. Protein sequence: CASSIGTGTETQYF.

The V call is TRBV11-2, the J call TRBJ2-5; D gene uncertain. The CDR3 runs to 14 residues. Trimming shortened V by 0 bases and J by 7 bases, and 12 bases separated the two germline ends. Germline CDR1 SGHAT, CDR2 FQNNGV. The CDR3 bases are TGTGCCAGCAGCTTAGACTTCCGATTGGGGACCCAGTACTTC. Translation gives CASSLDFRLGTQYF.

This chain joins TRBV2 and TRBJ1-6, with TRBD1 matching over 8 bases. V lost 7 bases to trimming and J lost 9 bases; unmatched junction nucleotides: 14. From germline, CDR1 is SNHLY and CDR2 FYNNEI. The CDR3 runs to 16 residues. The CDR3: CASISRPGTGGSPLHF. CDR3 nucleotide sequence: TGTGCCAGCATATCTCGTCCCGGGACAGGAGGTTCACCCCTCCACTTT.

The V gene is TRBV11-2, the J gene TRBJ2-2, with a possible D match to TRBD1 (6 bases). In germline, CDR1 is SGHAT, CDR2 FQNNGV. This CDR3 is 13 amino acids long. Trimming stripped 5 bases from V and 9 bases from J, with 13 bases between. The CDR3 DNA reads as TGTGCCAGCAGCCTTAAAGGGGGATGGGAGCTGTTTTTT. As protein: CASSLKGGWELFF.

The chain couples TRBV7-2 to TRBJ1-6; 9 bases fit TRBD1. The CDR3 sequence is 16 residues long. V shed 5 bases and J 9 bases; nucleotides not matched to a gene: 11. From germline, CDR1 is SGHTA and CDR2 FQGNSA. CDR3 in DNA: TGTGCCAGCAGCCTAACACCGGGACAGGGTGTTTCACCCCTCCACTTT. Translation: CASSLTPGQGVSPLHF.

V and J are TRBV5-1 and TRBJ2-2, with D perhaps matching TRBD1 (6 bases). CDR3 length: 17 residues. Trimming cost V 4 bases and J 2 bases, with 18 bases left between them. Germline V gene data show CDR1 as SGHRS and CDR2 as YFSETQ. This CDR3 is CASSRDGGDFNTGELFF. CDR3 nucleotides: TGCGCCAGCAGCCGGGATGGGGGCGACTTTAACACCGGGGAGCTGTTTTTT. The variable domain in full, with the rest retrieved from reference TRBV5-1 and TRBJ2-2, is KAGVTQTPRYLIKTRGQQVTLSCSPISGHRSVSWYQQTPGQGLQFLFEYFSETQRNKGNFPGRFSGRQFSNSRSEMNVSTLELGDSALYLCASSRDGGDFNTGELFFGEGSRLTVL.

This chain connects TRBV29-1 to TRBJ2-3; 9 bases agree with TRBD1. CDR1 and CDR2 (germline): SQVTM, ANQGSEA. CDR3 length: 18 amino acids. V lost 6 bases and J lost 2; bases outside the gene matches: 18. The CDR3 DNA sequence: TGCAGCGTAGAGGGACAGGGCTTGGGGAACACACACACAGATACGCAGTATTTT. This codes for CSVEGQGLGNTHTDTQYF.

V usage is TRBV28 and J usage is TRBJ1-2, with TRBD1 identical over 8 bases. Germline lookup yields CDR1 MDHEN and CDR2 SYDVKM. V trimming: 2 bases; J trimming: 7 bases; junction bases outside the gene matches: 6. The CDR3 spans 14 residues. In DNA, the CDR3 is TGTGCCAGCAGTTTACTGACAGGGGTGGCTGGCTACACCTTC. It codes for CASSLLTGVAGYTF.

The chain joins TRBV18 to TRBJ2-7, with 8 bases lining up with TRBD1. J gave up 0 bases and V 4 bases, and 5 bases lay outside the gene matches. Germline V gene sequence: CDR1 KGHSH, CDR2 LQKENI. The CDR3 has 15 amino acids. CDR3: CASSLTGTGSYEQYF. Written as DNA, the CDR3 is TGTGCCAGCTCACTAACCGGGACAGGCTCCTACGAGCAGTACTTC.

Comments on this clone: An end of the junction differs from the germline gene, which may be a read error. The V gene is TRBV9, the J gene TRBJ1-2, with unresolved D. The CDR3 runs to 14 residues. CDR1 is SGDLS, CDR2 YYNGEE, per germline. Here the CDR3 DNA reads TGTGCCAGCACCGTAGGGTTGGAGAACTATGGCTACACCTTC. It specifies CASTVGLENYGYTF.

In DNA form, the CDR3 reads TGTGCCAGCAGTCGCAGGGTGAACGATGGCTACACCTTC. Translated, it gives CASSRRVNDGYTF. The chain has TRBV6-5 and TRBJ1-2, with D possibly being TRBD1 (5 bases). CDR1 is MNHEY and CDR2 is SVGAGI in the germline V gene. The CDR3 extends over 13 amino acids. Trimming cost V 5 bases and J 6 bases, with 13 bases left between them.

The chain uses TRBV28 and TRBJ1-5; D is unclear. CDR1 and CDR2 from the germline V gene are MDHEN and SYDVKM. Trimming removed 5 bases from V and 3 bases from J, with 11 bases in between. The CDR3 length is 14 residues. The CDR3 sequence is CASSPGPNNQPQHF. As DNA, the CDR3 is TGTGCCAGCAGTCCCGGGCCGAACAATCAGCCCCAGCATTTT.

The chain is built from TRBV27 and TRBJ2-2; 7 positions match TRBD1. Trimming cost V 4 bases and J 6 bases; bases outside gene matches: 14. The CDR3 sequence is 17 residues long. Germline V gene lookup returns CDR1 MNHEY and CDR2 SMNVEV (reference sequence). The CDR3 DNA sequence: TGTGCCAGCAGTTCCCACCGGAATACAGGGGAGCCCGGGGAGCTGTTTTTT. Amino acid sequence: CASSSHRNTGEPGELFF.

J is TRBJ2-1 and V is TRBV7-2; the D gene is possibly TRBD2 (7 bases). CDR3 size: 14 residues. The V gene's germline CDR1 is SGHTA and CDR2 FQGNSA. V was pared by 2 bases and J by 9 bases, with 14 bases between. The DNA for the CDR3 is TGTGCCAGCAGCTTATGGGGGGGGCCTCGTGAGCAGTTCTTC. This translates into CASSLWGGPREQFF.

The rearrangement joins TRBV7-6 to TRBJ2-1, with 8 bases lining up with TRBD1. Losses at the gene ends were 4 bases for V and 7 bases for J; bases not matched to a gene: 6. The CDR3 length is 14 residues. Germline lookup yields CDR1 SGHVS and CDR2 FNYEAQ. The CDR3 region has the DNA TGTGCCAGCAGCTCGGGACAGGCTTTGAATGAGCAGTTCTTC. Translation: CASSSGQALNEQFF. The whole variable domain, filled in from reference TRBV7-6 and TRBJ2-1, reads GAGVSQSPRYKVTKRGQDVALRCDPISGHVSLYWYRQALGQGPEFLTYFNYEAQQDKSGLPNDRFSAERPEGSISTLTIQRTEQRDSAMYRCASSSGQALNEQFFGPGTRLTVL.

The chain carries TRBV2 and TRBJ1-6; a weak D match, TRBD1 (5 bases). This CDR3 is built from 13 residues. Germline assignment: CDR1 SNHLY and CDR2 FYNNEI. Trimming left V 5 bases short and J 7 bases short, with 9 bases between. The CDR3 nucleotides are TGTGCCAGCAGTCAGGGCCCAAATTCACCCCTCCACTTT. This translates into CASSQGPNSPLHF.

The rearrangement joins TRBV29-1 to TRBJ2-7; D is tentatively TRBD1 or TRBD2 (5 bases each). Germline-derived CDR1 and CDR2 are SQVTM and ANQGSEA. Trimming took 7 bases from V and 2 from J, leaving 15 bases between them. This CDR3 is 13 amino acids long. CDR3 protein: CSALRDGAYEQYF. DNA of the CDR3: TGCAGCGCCTTAAGGGACGGAGCCTACGAGCAGTACTTC.